The next 31 T cell receptor beta chains were all read from a single sample in a study of response to subunit inactivated influenza vaccine. TCRdb analysed the RT-PCR reads with MiXCR anew, one entry per CDR3 protein. Among some 640,000 distinct CDR3 sequences, about 15% were seen once, and the ten largest hold approximately 6.5%. Source: PBMCs from blood, taken around 15 days before vaccination. The receptor set was obtained from a man aged 45-60 years who received an inactivated influenza vaccine.

This clonotype has a count of ten or more. V and J are TRBV29-1 and TRBJ2-2; D is perhaps TRBD1 (5 bases). Germline CDR1 is SQVTM and CDR2 is ANQGSEA. Trimming left V 6 bases short and J 1 base short, with 9 bases between. This CDR3 contains 13 residues. CDR3 sequence: CSVIGQNTGELFF. The CDR3 DNA sequence: TGCAGCGTAATTGGACAGAACACCGGGGAGCTGTTTTTT.

This clonotype was seen ten or more times. The rearrangement joins TRBV5-6 to TRBJ2-5; perhaps TRBD2 as D (6 bases). This CDR3 comprises 11 residues. Looked up from germline, CDR1 is SGHDT and CDR2 is YYEEEE. Trimming removed 4 bases at V and 5 bases at J, with 6 bases between. The CDR3 sequence: CASSREETQYF. CDR3 nucleotides: TGTGCCAGCAGCCGGGAGGAGACCCAGTACTTC.

This clonotype was observed at least ten times. The rearrangement joins TRBV12-3 or TRBV12-4 to TRBJ1-1, with D possibly being TRBD1 (5 bases). Trimming cost V 6 bases and J 2 bases, with 13 bases left between them. The CDR3 totals 14 residues. Here the CDR3 reads CASSRRDQNTEAFF. The CDR3 DNA is TGTGCCAGCAGCCGCCGGGACCAAAACACTGAAGCTTTCTTT.

CDR3 sequence: CASSPTGTPDQVPFF. Here the CDR3 DNA reads TGTGCCAGCTCACCCACAGGGACCCCGGACCAGGTTCCTTTCTTT. The V call is TRBV18, the J call TRBJ1-1; weak D call: TRBD1 (6 bases). V gave up 3 bases and J gave up 12 bases, with 23 bases separating them. The CDR3 has 15 amino acids. CDR1 is KGHSH and CDR2 is LQKENI in the germline V gene.

This sequence joins TRBV12-3 or TRBV12-4 and TRBJ1-6; tentatively, D is TRBD1 (5 bases). This CDR3 is 14 amino acids long. Deletions cut 3 bases from V and 6 bases from J, with 9 bases between. In DNA, the CDR3 is TGTGCCAGCAGTTTTGGGGACTTTAATTCACCCCTCCACTTT. Protein product: CASSFGDFNSPLHF.

This clonotype was recorded a few times. V gene TRBV3-1 combines with J gene TRBJ2-7; 10 nucleotides agree with TRBD1. The V and J ends lost 4 bases and 6 bases, in that order; junction bases with no gene match: 6. Germline-derived CDR1 and CDR2 are LGHDT and YNNKEL (reference sequence). This CDR3 is 14 amino acids long. CDR3: CASSRDRGGSEQYF. The CDR3 nucleotides are TGTGCCAGCAGCCGGGACAGGGGCGGGAGCGAGCAGTACTTC.

In this sample, this clonotype turned up a few times. V is TRBV7-9 and J is TRBJ2-1; D perhaps matches TRBD2 (7 bases). Germline CDR1 is SEHNR and CDR2 is FQNEAQ (reference sequence). V was clipped by 0 bases and J by 6 bases, with 18 bases between them. This CDR3 comprises 17 residues. The CDR3 spells CASSLALGGENGNEQFF. CDR3 nucleotide sequence: TGTGCCAGCAGCTTAGCGCTAGGGGGGGAGAACGGCAATGAGCAGTTCTTC.

Ten or more counts support this clonotype. CDR3 nucleotide sequence: TGTGCCAGCAGCCTCACAGGGAGTACCGAAGCTTTCTTT. This sequence encodes CASSLTGSTEAFF. V gene TRBV7-8 combines with J gene TRBJ1-1; weak D call: TRBD1 (6 bases). The CDR3 totals 13 residues. Trimming cost V 5 bases and J 8 bases, with 15 bases left between them. CDR1 is SGHVS, CDR2 FQNEAQ, per germline.

This clonotype was found a few times. The chain employs TRBV6-1 and TRBJ2-7; TRBD1 matches 7 bases. In germline, CDR1 is MNHNS, CDR2 SASEGT. CDR3 length: 15 residues. V shed 8 bases, J shed 3 bases, and the junction held 13 bases outside the gene matches. This CDR3 reads CASGRSRGSYYEQYF. The CDR3 DNA sequence: TGTGCCAGCGGACGGAGCAGGGGGAGTTACTACGAGCAGTACTTC.

V and J are TRBV27 and TRBJ2-1; either TRBD1 or TRBD2 may fit D (5 bases each). The CDR3 consists of 14 residues. Germline CDR1 is MNHEY and CDR2 is SMNVEV (reference sequence). The ends were cut back, 5 bases at V and 10 bases at J, with 18 bases in the middle. In DNA, the CDR3 is TGTGCCAGCAGTACCGGGACCGCTTCCGCAGAGCAGTTCTTC. It encodes CASSTGTASAEQFF.

This clonotype has just a few counts. The gene calls are TRBV20-1 and TRBJ2-1; the match to TRBD2 covers 7 bases. The CDR3 runs 15 residues. Germline assignment: CDR1 DFQATT and CDR2 SNEGSKA (reference sequence). The junction had 10 bases not matched to a gene; V was cut back by 0 bases and J by 8 bases. CDR3 sequence: CSARELGSGTDEQFF. CDR3 nucleotides: TGCAGTGCTAGAGAGCTCGGCAGCGGGACTGATGAGCAGTTCTTC.

This clonotype was recorded a few times. This rearrangement joins TRBV29-1 to TRBJ1-5, with 8 bases lining up with TRBD1. Losses at the gene ends were 4 bases for V and 7 bases for J; bases not matched to a gene: 3. The length of the CDR3 is 12 residues. Germline loops: CDR1 SQVTM, CDR2 ANQGSEA. CDR3 coding DNA: TGCAGCGTTGGGACAGGGAGCCAGCCCCAGCATTTT. Translated, it gives CSVGTGSQPQHF. Based on the CDR3 plus reference TRBV29-1 and TRBJ1-5, the full variable domain is SAVISQKPSRDICQRGTSLTIQCQVDSQVTMMFWYRQQPGQSLTLIATANQGSEATYESGFVIDKFPISRPNLTFSTLTVSNMSPEDSSIYLCSVGTGSQPQHFGDGTRLSIL.

The rearrangement uses TRBV3-1 and TRBJ2-7; D gene unclear. V lost 1 base and J lost 3, with 7 bases in between. CDR1 is LGHDT and CDR2 is YNNKEL in the germline V gene (reference sequence). This CDR3 is 13 amino acids long. The CDR3 sequence is CASSQGNYYEQYF. For the CDR3, the DNA is TGTGCCAGCAGCCAAGGGAACTACTACGAGCAGTACTTC.

The chain is built from TRBV5-1 and TRBJ2-7; 9 positions match TRBD1. The V segment lost 4 bases and the J segment 7 bases; nucleotides outside the gene matches: 12. From germline, CDR1 is SGHRS and CDR2 YFSETQ. This CDR3 region has 15 residues. This CDR3 is CASSPSGTGGQEQYF. DNA for the CDR3: TGCGCCAGCAGCCCGTCGGGTACAGGGGGCCAAGAGCAGTACTTC.

The chain is built from TRBV5-1 and TRBJ1-2, with D hard to call. This CDR3 region has 17 residues. Trimming shortened V by 1 base and J by 0 bases, and 16 bases separated the two germline ends. CDR1 and CDR2 (germline): SGHRS, YFSETQ. The CDR3 region has the DNA TGCGCCAGCAGCTTGTCCCCCGGGAGGCGGGCTAACTATGGCTACACCTTC. Translating gives CASSLSPGRRANYGYTF.

This clonotype has only a few counts. The chain employs TRBV4-3 and TRBJ1-2, with 8 nucleotides matching TRBD1. This CDR3 comprises 17 residues. CDR1 and CDR2 (germline): LGHNA, YSLEER. The trim removed 0 bases at V and 4 bases at J, leaving 10 bases unmatched. This CDR3 is CASSQEVGTGYTYGYTF. The CDR3, as DNA: TGCGCCAGCAGCCAAGAAGTCGGGACAGGCTATACCTATGGCTACACCTTC.

Many counts were recorded for this clonotype. Written as DNA, the CDR3 is TGTGCCAGCAGGTGGGGCAGCAATCAGCCCCAGCATTTT. This encodes CASRWGSNQPQHF. V gene TRBV12-3 or TRBV12-4 combines with J gene TRBJ1-5; tentatively, D is TRBD1 (5 bases). The CDR3 is made up of 13 amino acids. Trimming shortened V by 6 bases and J by 1 base, and 7 bases separated the two germline ends.

CDR3 sequence reads: CASSKAGTGGHQPQHF. The DNA for the CDR3 is TGTGCCAGCAGCAAAGCGGGGACAGGGGGCCATCAGCCCCAGCATTTT. This rearrangement joins TRBV21-1 to TRBJ1-5; the table's D call TRBD1 went unverified against the DNA. TRBV21-1 is a known pseudogene. The CDR3 has 16 residues.

This clonotype was seen a few times. V gene TRBV29-1 combines with J gene TRBJ2-7; D is possibly TRBD1 (5 bases). Trimming removed 3 bases from V and 6 bases from J, with 15 bases in between. The CDR3 spans 13 residues. Germline CDR1 reads SQVTM; CDR2 reads ANQGSEA. The CDR3 DNA follows: TGCAGCGTTGATAGGGGTTACCAAGGCGAGCAGTACTTC. Translating gives CSVDRGYQGEQYF.

This chain links TRBV5-1 with TRBJ2-3; the match to TRBD1 covers 7 bases. In germline, CDR1 is SGHRS, CDR2 YFSETQ. There are 14 residues in the CDR3. V dropped 9 bases and J dropped 2; count of bases not matched to a gene: 9. Here the CDR3 reads CATLPGQTTDTQYF. Written as DNA, the CDR3 is TGCGCCACTCTCCCGGGACAGACCACAGATACGCAGTATTTT.

This clonotype was picked up many times. V usage is TRBV10-3 and J usage is TRBJ2-7; no definite D call. Germline V gene data show CDR1 as ENHRY and CDR2 as SYGVKD. V was cut by 0 bases and J by 1 base, with 4 bases left in between. CDR3 length equals 13 residues. CDR3 in DNA: TGTGCCATCAGTGAGTCCTTATCCTACGAGCAGTACTTC. Amino acid sequence: CAISESLSYEQYF.

The V and J genes are TRBV5-1 and TRBJ2-7; D is possibly TRBD1 (6 bases). V lost 3 bases and J 6 bases, leaving 19 bases between the germline ends. The CDR3 sequence is 15 residues long. Germline V gene lookup returns CDR1 SGHRS and CDR2 YFSETQ. The CDR3 protein is CASSSWGHDSSEQYF. The CDR3 region has the DNA TGCGCCAGCAGCTCATGGGGACACGATTCGTCCGAGCAGTACTTC.

The CDR3 is CSVRDRGRQETQYF. Written as DNA, the CDR3 is TGCAGCGTTCGGGACAGGGGGCGCCAAGAGACCCAGTACTTC. The V call is TRBV29-1, the J call TRBJ2-5, with TRBD1 matching 12 bases. V lost 5 bases and J lost 1; bases outside the gene matches: 2. The CDR3 is 14 residues long. In germline, CDR1 is SQVTM, CDR2 ANQGSEA.

This clonotype turned up a few times. The rearrangement uses TRBV29-1 and TRBJ1-2; D ambiguous. This CDR3 has 13 residues. The germline gives CDR1 SQVTM, CDR2 ANQGSEA. With 6 bases removed from V and 12 bases from J, the gap between germline ends came to 23 bases. Here the CDR3 DNA reads TGCAGCGTCAGTCTTTGGACGGAGGGTGGTGACACCTTC. Translation: CSVSLWTEGGDTF.

The V gene is TRBV28, the J gene TRBJ2-3; D gene ambiguous. The V gene lost 3 bases and the J gene lost 6 bases, with 10 bases spanning the gap. Germline CDR1 is MDHEN and CDR2 is SYDVKM. The length of the CDR3 is 13 residues. DNA for the CDR3: TGTGCCAGCAGTTTTCCGATGCAGGATACGCAGTATTTT. It codes for CASSFPMQDTQYF.

The V gene is TRBV14, the J gene TRBJ2-1, with 9 bases identical to TRBD1. Trimming at V came to 4 bases and at J to 15 bases, leaving 10 bases not matched to a gene. In germline, CDR1 is SGHDN, CDR2 FVKESK. The CDR3 covers 13 residues. CDR3 DNA sequence: TGTGCCAGCAGCCCCCGACAGGGGGGTGCTCGGTTCTTC. Protein sequence: CASSPRQGGARFF. The full variable domain, rest sourced from reference TRBV14 and TRBJ2-1, is EAGVTQFPSHSVIEKGQTVTLRCDPISGHDNLYWYRRVMGKEIKFLLHFVKESKQDESGMPNNRFLAERTGGTYSTLKVQPAELEDSGVYFCASSPRQGGARFFGPGTRLTVL.

The chain carries TRBV9 and TRBJ2-1; 9 bases agree with TRBD1. CDR3 size: 16 residues. In germline, CDR1 is SGDLS, CDR2 YYNGEE. V lost 4 bases, J lost 8 bases, and 13 bases stayed unmatched. The CDR3 is CASSQPLGQGGDEQFF. The CDR3, as DNA: TGTGCCAGCAGCCAACCCTTGGGACAGGGTGGCGATGAGCAGTTCTTC.

This clonotype was recorded at least ten times. J is TRBJ2-3 and V is TRBV24-1, with D perhaps matching TRBD1 (7 bases). V lost 12 bases, J lost 0 bases, and 9 bases lay in between. This CDR3 comprises 12 residues. Germline V gene data show CDR1 as KGHDR and CDR2 as SFDVKD. The CDR3 protein is CAAGQSTDTQYF. The CDR3 bases are TGTGCCGCGGGACAGAGCACAGATACGCAGTATTTT.

This clonotype was recorded a few times. This sequence joins TRBV4-2 and TRBJ2-1, with D perhaps TRBD2 (6 bases). Between the trimmed V and J ends, which lost 2 bases and 7 bases, there was a span of 15 bases. The CDR3 loop spans 15 amino acids. CDR1 and CDR2 (germline): LGHNA, YNFKEQ. The CDR3, as DNA: TGTGCCAGCAGCCAATCGTTATACGCGGGGAATGAGCAGTTCTTC. Amino acids: CASSQSLYAGNEQFF.

This clonotype showed up many times. The CDR3 region has the DNA TGTGCCAGCAGCCACCCAGGGACTAGCGGGAGTTGGCTCCTCTACAATGAGCAGTTCTTC. Its translation is CASSHPGTSGSWLLYNEQFF. The chain joins TRBV12-3 or TRBV12-4 to TRBJ2-1, with 14 bases matching TRBD2. Trimming removed 6 bases from V and 3 bases from J; junction bases left unmatched: 16. CDR3 length: 20 residues.

This rearrangement joins TRBV7-8 to TRBJ1-1, with D perhaps matching TRBD1 (6 bases). From germline, CDR1 is SGHVS and CDR2 FQNEAQ. V was clipped by 3 bases and J by 7 bases, with 18 bases between them. The CDR3 covers 15 residues. Here the CDR3 reads CASSLQGQGEYEAFF. CDR3 coding DNA: TGTGCCAGCAGCTTGCAGGGGCAGGGTGAATATGAAGCTTTCTTT.